Shown below are 7 T cell receptor beta chains from a single sample sequenced in a study of blood T cell repertoires in COVID-19. Libraries were prepared by immunoSEQ multiplex PCR; TCRdb keeps only in-frame clonotypes and omits some of them. Among about 36,000 clones, roughly 70% were seen once, and the ten largest hold more than 9%. Sequencing used peripheral blood. The receptors were gathered from a man aged 65 to 85 with COVID-19, enrolled during active disease.

With regard to this clone: One end of the junction fails to match germline, which may point to a read error. The rearrangement joins TRBV7-7 to TRBJ2-1; D possibly corresponds to TRBD2 (5 bases). This CDR3 region has 15 residues. Germline V gene lookup returns CDR1 SSHAT and CDR2 FNYEAQ (reference sequence). CDR3 nucleotide sequence: TGTGCTAGCAGCCAACGGCACTCCGGGGAGAATGAGCAGTTCTTC. It codes for CASSQRHSGENEQFF.

The V gene is TRBV18, the J gene TRBJ2-7; TRBD2 might be the D (5 bases). The CDR3 runs 13 residues. V lost 0 bases, J lost 7 bases, and 10 bases lay in between. CDR1 is KGHSH, CDR2 LQKENI, per germline. The CDR3 reads CASSPPEEREQYF. CDR3 nucleotides: TGTGCCAGCTCACCACCGGAGGAGAGAGAGCAGTACTTC.

This chain joins TRBV18 and TRBJ2-2; possibly TRBD2 for D (5 bases). The germline V gene has CDR1 KGHSH and CDR2 LQKENI. Trimming shortened V by 0 bases and J by 5 bases, and 16 bases separated the two germline ends. This CDR3 region has 17 residues. CDR3 amino acids: CASSPPTRAGLTGELFF. In DNA, the CDR3 is TGTGCCAGCTCACCACCGACCCGGGCGGGTCTGACCGGGGAGCTGTTTTTT.

The chain joins TRBV5-6 to TRBJ1-2, with a tentative D call TRBD1 (6 bases). Germline V gene lookup returns CDR1 SGHDT and CDR2 YYEEEE. The V gene lost 4 bases and the J gene lost 11 bases, with 15 bases spanning the gap. The length of the CDR3 is 12 residues. CDR3: CASSPAGTSYTF. The CDR3 coding sequence is TGTGCCAGCAGCCCAGCCGGGACATCTTACACCTTC.

The rearrangement links TRBV5-1 to TRBJ1-1; D is uncertain. Trimming removed 7 bases at V and 1 base at J, with 11 bases between. The CDR3 spans 13 residues. Looked up from germline, CDR1 is SGHRS and CDR2 is YFSETQ. The CDR3 loop reads CASAGLSNTEAFF. The CDR3 coding sequence is TGCGCCAGCGCTGGGCTCTCGAACACTGAAGCTTTCTTT.

The chain carries TRBV5-1 and TRBJ2-7, with 7 bases lining up with TRBD2. The trim removed 2 bases at V and 6 bases at J, leaving 5 bases unmatched. The germline V gene has CDR1 SGHRS and CDR2 YFSETQ. The CDR3 length is 13 residues. This chain's CDR3 is CASSFSGPTEQYF. The DNA for the CDR3 is TGCGCCAGCAGCTTTAGCGGGCCTACCGAGCAGTACTTC.

This chain connects TRBV5-6 to TRBJ1-1, with D uncertain. Trimming cost V 0 bases and J 7 bases, with 10 bases left between them. CDR3 size: 13 residues. The germline V gene encodes CDR1 SGHDT and CDR2 YYEEEE. The CDR3 spells CASSLGPAREAFF. Written as DNA, the CDR3 is TGTGCCAGCAGCTTGGGGCCTGCCCGTGAAGCTTTCTTT.